This TCR beta chain was found in a study of T cells in Graves' hyperthyroidism and ophthalmopathy. Broader study findings: Most clonotypes that expanded in the thyroid above 0.001 also showed up in blood.

Researchers amplified the TCR beta CDR3 regions from RNA transcripts. The HTBI set primed first-round TCR CDR3 RT-PCR. TCRdb used MiXCR to reprocess the multiplex PCR reads, holding one entry per CDR3 protein. The data hold about 480,000 distinct CDR3 sequences, with approximately 15% observed a single time. This clonotype was recorded a few times. The antigen is unknown. This CDR3 contains 15 residues. Germline assignment: CDR1 MGHDK and CDR2 SYGVNS. V was cut by 1 base and J by 5 bases, with 14 bases left in between. The receptor's source is a woman aged 18-35 years with Graves' hyperthyroidism. The sample taken for sequencing was blood. The chain links TRBV25-1 to TRBJ2-5; either TRBD1 or TRBD2 may supply D (5 bases each). CDR3 sequence reads: CASSESRGTGETQYF. The CDR3 coding sequence is TGTGCCAGCAGTGAATCGAGAGGGACCGGGGAGACCCAGTACTTC.